This is a list of T cell receptor beta chains from one sample in a study of control samples from healthy donors and cancer patients. Clones were read by immunoSEQ multiplex PCR, and TCRdb kept only the in-frame ones, dropping some. The sample consists of roughly 120,000 clones, approximately 94% of them appearing once. What was sequenced was PBMCs. Receptors originate from a man between 45 and 60 years old with head and neck cancer. CDR3s include the opening cysteine and the closing phenylalanine or tryptophan. A D gene is named only where the DNA matches it firmly. Clone sizes are given selectively: once, few, many, or a class where the clone is expanded.

abundance	v_gene	d_gene	j_gene	CDR3nt	CDR3aa
.	TRBV3-1/TRBV3-2	.	TRBJ1-6	TGTGCCAGCAGCCAAGGACCCACCGGTTCACCCCTCCACTTT	CASSQGPTGSPLHF
.	TRBV18	.	TRBJ1-5	TGTGCCAGCTCACCGTACTACAGGGAGAGTCAGCCCCAGCATTTT	CASSPYYRESQPQHF
.	TRBV6-4	.	TRBJ1-1	TGTGCCAGCTTCCCCCTCCCCGGGGGGTCCCTAAGGGTCTTT	CASFPLPGGSLRVF
.	TRBV7-2	TRBD1	TRBJ2-3	TGTGCCAGCAGCTTATTGGGGACAGGGGATACGCAGTATTTT	CASSLLGTGDTQYF
.	TRBV5-6	.	TRBJ2-1	TGTGCCAGCAGCTTGGTGCGGGTACTGGGGCAGTTCTTC	CASSLVRVLGQFF
.	TRBV25-1	.	TRBJ1-5	TGTGCCAGCAGTGCCCTCAACCTCAATCAGCCCCAGCATTTT	CASSALNLNQPQHF
.	TRBV7-2	.	TRBJ2-6	TGTGCCAGCAGCTTAGTCCCACGGTCTGGGGCCAACGTCCTGACTTTC	CASSLVPRSGANVLTF
.	TRBV20-1	.	TRBJ1-5	TGCAGTGCCAGAGGGGACCAGCCCCAGCATTTT	CSARGDQPQHF
.	TRBV19	TRBD2	TRBJ2-1	TGTGCCAGTAGTATAGATCGGGGGGGTGTCAATGAGCAGTTCTTC	CASSIDRGGVNEQFF
.	TRBV9	.	TRBJ2-1	TGTGCCAGCAGCGTAGGGAGTTCGGGCTACAATGAGCAGTTCTTC	CASSVGSSGYNEQFF
.	TRBV19	TRBD1	TRBJ1-1	TGTGCCAGTAGTCCCTCTTCGACAGGGAATGAGGAAGCTTTCTTT	CASSPSSTGNEEAFF
few	TRBV2	TRBD2	TRBJ2-2	TGTGCCAGCAGTGAGCGGGGGGCGAGAACCGGGGAGCTGTTTTTT	CASSERGARTGELFF
few	TRBV28	TRBD1	TRBJ1-2	TGTGCCAGCAGAGAAGGACAGGGCGGCTATGGCTACACCTTC	CASREGQGGYGYTF
.	TRBV5-4	TRBD1	TRBJ2-3	TGTGCCAGCAGCTTGGGTAGGGACAGGAACACAGATACGCAGTATTTT	CASSLGRDRNTDTQYF